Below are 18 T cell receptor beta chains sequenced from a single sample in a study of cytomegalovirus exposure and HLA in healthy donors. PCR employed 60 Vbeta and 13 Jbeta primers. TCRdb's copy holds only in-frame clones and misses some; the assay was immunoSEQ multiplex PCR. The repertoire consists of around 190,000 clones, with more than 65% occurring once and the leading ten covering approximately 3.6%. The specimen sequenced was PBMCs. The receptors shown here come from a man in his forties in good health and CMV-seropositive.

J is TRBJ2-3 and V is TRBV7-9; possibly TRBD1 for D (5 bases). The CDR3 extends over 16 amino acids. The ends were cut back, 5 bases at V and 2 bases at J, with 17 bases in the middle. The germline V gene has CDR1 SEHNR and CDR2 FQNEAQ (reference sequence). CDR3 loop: CASSQGVRDITDTQYF. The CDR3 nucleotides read TGTGCCAGCAGCCAAGGGGTCCGTGACATCACAGATACGCAGTATTTT.

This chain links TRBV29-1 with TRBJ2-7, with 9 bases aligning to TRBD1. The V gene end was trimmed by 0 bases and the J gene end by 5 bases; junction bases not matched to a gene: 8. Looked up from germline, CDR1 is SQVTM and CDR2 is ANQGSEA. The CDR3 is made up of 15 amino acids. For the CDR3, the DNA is TGCAGCGTTGAAGAACCGGGACAGGGTTTTCACGAGCAGTACTTC. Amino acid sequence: CSVEEPGQGFHEQYF.

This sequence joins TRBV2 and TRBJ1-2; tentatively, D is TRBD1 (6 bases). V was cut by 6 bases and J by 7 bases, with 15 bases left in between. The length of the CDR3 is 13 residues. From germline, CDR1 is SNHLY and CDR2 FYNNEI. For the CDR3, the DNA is TGTGCCAGCAGACTGGGGGGGCAGGGTGGCTACACCTTC. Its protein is CASRLGGQGGYTF.

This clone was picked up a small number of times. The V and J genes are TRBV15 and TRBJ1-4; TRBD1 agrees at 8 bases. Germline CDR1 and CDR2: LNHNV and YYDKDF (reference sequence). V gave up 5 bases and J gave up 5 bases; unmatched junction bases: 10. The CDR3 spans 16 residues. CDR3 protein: CATSGETGARNEKLFF. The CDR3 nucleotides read TGTGCCACCAGCGGGGAGACAGGGGCCCGCAATGAAAAACTGTTTTTT. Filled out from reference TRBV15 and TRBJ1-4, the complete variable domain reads DAMVIQNPRYQVTQFGKPVTLSCSQTLNHNVMYWYQQKSSQAPKLLFHYYDKDFNNEADTPDNFQSRRPNTSFCFLDIRSPGLGDTAMYLCATSGETGARNEKLFFGSGTQLSVL.

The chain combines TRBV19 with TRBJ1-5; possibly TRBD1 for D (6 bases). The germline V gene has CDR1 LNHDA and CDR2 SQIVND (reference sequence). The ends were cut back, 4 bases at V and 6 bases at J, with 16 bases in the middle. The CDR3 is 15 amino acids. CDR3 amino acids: CASSKGQFAGQPQHF. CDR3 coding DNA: TGTGCCAGTAGTAAAGGACAGTTCGCAGGTCAGCCCCAGCATTTT.

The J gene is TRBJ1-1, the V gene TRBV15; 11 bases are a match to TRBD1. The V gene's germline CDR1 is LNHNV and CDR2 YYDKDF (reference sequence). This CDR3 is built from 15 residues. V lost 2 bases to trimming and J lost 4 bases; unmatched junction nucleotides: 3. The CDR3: CATSRPGTGGTEAFF. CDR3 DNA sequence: TGTGCCACCAGCAGACCCGGGACAGGGGGCACTGAAGCTTTCTTT. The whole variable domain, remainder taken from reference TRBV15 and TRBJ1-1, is DAMVIQNPRYQVTQFGKPVTLSCSQTLNHNVMYWYQQKSSQAPKLLFHYYDKDFNNEADTPDNFQSRRPNTSFCFLDIRSPGLGDTAMYLCATSRPGTGGTEAFFGQGTRLTVV.

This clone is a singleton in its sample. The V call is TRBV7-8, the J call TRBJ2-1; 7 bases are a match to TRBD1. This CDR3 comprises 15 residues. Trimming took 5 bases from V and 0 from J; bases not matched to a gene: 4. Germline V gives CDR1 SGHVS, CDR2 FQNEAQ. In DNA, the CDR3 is TGTGCCAGCAGCACAGGGGTTATCTCCTACAATGAGCAGTTCTTC. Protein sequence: CASSTGVISYNEQFF. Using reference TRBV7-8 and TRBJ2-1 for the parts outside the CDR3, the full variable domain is GAGVSQSPRYKVAKRGQDVALRCDPISGHVSLFWYQQALGQGPEFLTYFQNEAQLDKSGLPSDRFFAERPEGSVSTLKIQRTQQEDSAVYLCASSTGVISYNEQFFGPGTRLTVL.

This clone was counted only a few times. The CDR3 DNA sequence: TGCGCCAGCAGCCAAACTCTAGCGGGAGGGCCTCACGATACGCAGTATTTT. Translation gives CASSQTLAGGPHDTQYF. The chain recombines TRBV4-3 with TRBJ2-3; 12 bases match TRBD2. This CDR3 contains 17 residues. The V gene end was trimmed by 2 bases and the J gene end by 6 bases; junction bases not matched to a gene: 9. Germline V gives CDR1 LGHNA, CDR2 YSLEER.

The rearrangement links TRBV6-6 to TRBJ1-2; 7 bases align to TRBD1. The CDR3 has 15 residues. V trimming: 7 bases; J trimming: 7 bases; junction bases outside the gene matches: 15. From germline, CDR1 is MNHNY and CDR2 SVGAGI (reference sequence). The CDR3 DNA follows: TGTGCCAGCACCGGGGGGGGAGACAGGGTGCGTGGCTACACCTTC. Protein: CASTGGGDRVRGYTF.

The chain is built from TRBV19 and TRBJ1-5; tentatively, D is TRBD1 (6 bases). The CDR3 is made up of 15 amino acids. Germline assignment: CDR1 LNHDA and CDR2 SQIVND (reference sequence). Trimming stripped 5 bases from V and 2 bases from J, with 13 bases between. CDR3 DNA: TGTGCCAGTAGTCCCTCAGGGGCCGGCAATCAGCCCCAGCATTTT. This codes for CASSPSGAGNQPQHF.

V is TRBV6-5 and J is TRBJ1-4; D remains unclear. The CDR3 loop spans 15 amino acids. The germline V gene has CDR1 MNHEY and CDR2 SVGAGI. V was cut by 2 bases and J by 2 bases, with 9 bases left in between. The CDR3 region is CASSYIQATNEKLFF. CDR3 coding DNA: TGTGCCAGCAGTTACATCCAGGCGACTAATGAAAAACTGTTTTTT.

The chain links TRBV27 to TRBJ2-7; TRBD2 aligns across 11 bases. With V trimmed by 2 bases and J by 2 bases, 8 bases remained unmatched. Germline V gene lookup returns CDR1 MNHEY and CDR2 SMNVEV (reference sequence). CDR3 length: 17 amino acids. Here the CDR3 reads CASSLMPSGRTTYEQYF. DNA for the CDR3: TGTGCCAGCAGTTTAATGCCTAGCGGGAGGACCACCTACGAGCAGTACTTC.

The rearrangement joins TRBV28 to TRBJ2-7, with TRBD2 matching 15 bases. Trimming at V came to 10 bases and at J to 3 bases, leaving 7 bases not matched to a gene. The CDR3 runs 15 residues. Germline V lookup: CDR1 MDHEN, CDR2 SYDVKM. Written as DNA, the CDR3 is TGTGCCACCAAACCGGGACTAGCGGGGGGCTACGAGCAGTACTTC. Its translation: CATKPGLAGGYEQYF.

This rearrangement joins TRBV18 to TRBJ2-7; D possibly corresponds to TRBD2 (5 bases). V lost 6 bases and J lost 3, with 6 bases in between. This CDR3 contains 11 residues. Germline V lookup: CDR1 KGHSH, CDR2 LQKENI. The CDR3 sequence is CASSRDYEQYF. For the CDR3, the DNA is TGTGCCAGCTCCCGGGACTACGAGCAGTACTTC.

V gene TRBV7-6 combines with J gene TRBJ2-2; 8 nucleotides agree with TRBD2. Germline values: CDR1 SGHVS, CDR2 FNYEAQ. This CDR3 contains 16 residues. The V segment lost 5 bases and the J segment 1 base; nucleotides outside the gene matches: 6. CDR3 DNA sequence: TGTGCCAGCAGCCCAGATACTAGCGGGAACACCGGGGAGCTGTTTTTT. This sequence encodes CASSPDTSGNTGELFF.

CDR3 DNA sequence: TGTGCCAGCTCACTTAAGGGACAGGGAGATGGCTACACCTTC. As protein: CASSLKGQGDGYTF. The genes are TRBV18 and TRBJ1-2, with 9 bases fitting TRBD1. J was trimmed by 6 bases and V by 4 bases; bases with no gene match: 6. The CDR3 consists of 14 residues. Germline-derived CDR1 and CDR2 are KGHSH and LQKENI.

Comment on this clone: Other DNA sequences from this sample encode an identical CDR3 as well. The CDR3 reads CASSSGQGAYEQYF. As DNA, the CDR3 is TGTGCCAGCAGCTCCGGACAGGGTGCCTACGAGCAGTACTTC. The gene calls are TRBV7-2 and TRBJ2-7; 8 nucleotides match TRBD1. Germline lookup yields CDR1 SGHTA and CDR2 FQGNSA. The CDR3 consists of 14 residues. V was clipped by 4 bases and J by 2 bases; unmatched bases: 4.

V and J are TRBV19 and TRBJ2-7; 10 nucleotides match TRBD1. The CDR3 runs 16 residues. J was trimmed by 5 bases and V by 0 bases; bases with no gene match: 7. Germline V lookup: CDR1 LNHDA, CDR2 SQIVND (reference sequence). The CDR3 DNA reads TGTGCCAGTAGTATAGAGGGACAGGGGCGGCTGGACGAGCAGTACTTC. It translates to CASSIEGQGRLDEQYF.